The clone carrying this T cell receptor (beta chain) has a handful of counts. Its antigen is still unknown. The V and J ends lost 5 bases and 10 bases, in that order; junction bases with no gene match: 9. CDR3 size: 13 residues. Aged 18 to 65, the patients with hyperthyroidism had under 2 months' duration and were newly diagnosed. As diagnostic evidence, clinical symptoms, serum thyroxine, TRAb, thyroid ultrasound and orbital computed tomography were relied upon. Isolation of PBMCs was performed using over 8 ml of fresh peripheral blood. Beta-chain TCR CDR3 regions were amplified from RNA transcripts. Second-round multiplex PCR followed a first-round RT-PCR using HTBI primers. One entry per CDR3 protein, called by TCRdb with MiXCR from the multiplex PCR reads. Altogether 400,000 or so distinct CDR3 sequences are present, roughly a sixth being singletons, with the ten largest covering 2.4%. This record belongs to a study of Graves' ophthalmopathy and Graves' hyperthyroidism. Whole-study results and caveats: Sensitivity reached roughly 88% and specificity roughly 82% for a 13-signature model separating ophthalmopathy from stable hyperthyroidism.

The rearrangement uses TRBV12-3 or TRBV12-4 and TRBJ2-3, with 7 positions matching TRBD1. The receptor comes from an adult woman with stable Graves' hyperthyroidism. The sequenced sample was peripheral blood. The CDR3: CASSGLRDRAQYF. The CDR3 DNA sequence: TGTGCCAGCAGTGGCCTCCGGGACAGAGCGCAGTATTTT.